A selection of T cell receptor beta chains follows, all from one sample in a study of T cell changes during pregnancy in multiple sclerosis. The repertoire was sequenced with immunoSEQ multiplex PCR; TCRdb's copy has only in-frame clones and lacks some. The table lists tens of thousands of clones, about 90% of them singletons. Here the sequenced sample was CD4+ T cells from peripheral blood mononuclear cells, taken in the second trimester of pregnancy. The source is a female donor with multiple sclerosis, enrolled in a pregnancy study. Each CDR3 is given without its conserved first and last residue. The order of the fields is V gene, J gene, clone size, CDR3 protein. The size of a clone is reported for some rows only, either as once, few or many, or as a class for expanded clones.

TRBV7-4	TRBJ1-2	once	ASNRAGRGDYGYT
TRBV11-2	TRBJ1-1	.	ASSFVGASEAF
TRBV7-2	TRBJ2-5	.	ASSLTWRETQY
TRBV2	TRBJ2-3	.	ASPGGRDTQY
TRBV30	TRBJ1-2	once	AWSVRRTGLYGYT
TRBV12-5	TRBJ2-2	.	ASGYGTSGNTGELF
TRBV6-4	TRBJ1-1	.	ASSEAGGNTEAF
TRBV20-1	TRBJ2-7	.	SSANQGEQY
TRBV11-2	TRBJ2-5	.	ASTIGGPQETQY
TRBV2	TRBJ2-1	.	ASRDTGISSYNEQF
TRBV27	TRBJ2-1	.	ASSLPLLAGAPNEQF
TRBV6-5	TRBJ1-2	.	ASSYSGQRRDGYT
TRBV28	TRBJ2-7	.	ASSSPGRGHEQY
TRBV28	TRBJ1-5	.	ASSGAGTIYRPQH
TRBV10-2	TRBJ2-5	.	ASSEDSQETQY
TRBV11-2	TRBJ1-5	.	ASSLDGSNQPQH
TRBV5-8	TRBJ2-2	.	ASSPHRLAGGGGELF
TRBV7-2	TRBJ2-1	.	ASSFDWTRGNEQF
TRBV11-2	TRBJ2-1	.	ASSLRGGQGGYEQF
TRBV7-2	TRBJ1-2	.	ASSSPGIYGYT
TRBV30	TRBJ1-3	few	AWSRDSGSGNTIY
TRBV7-3	TRBJ2-1	.	ASSLSGGNYNEQF
TRBV18	TRBJ1-4	once	ASSPVRSAATNEKLF
TRBV11-2	TRBJ1-4	.	ASSFRLGPEKLF
TRBV30	TRBJ2-5	.	AWKWEGWETQY
TRBV10-3	TRBJ1-3	.	AISDRGQTTGNTIY
TRBV19	TRBJ1-2	.	ASSSQGQGNLGYT
TRBV28	TRBJ2-1	.	ASSLVLAGALNEQF
TRBV9	TRBJ1-1	.	ASSVQANTEAF
TRBV6-6	TRBJ1-1	.	ASSSFGGFGAF
TRBV27	TRBJ2-3	.	ASSTRAYTDTQY
TRBV7-9	TRBJ1-4	.	ASSLGQSYSTNEKLF
TRBV7-9	TRBJ2-7	.	ASSAPGQTTSEQY
TRBV6-6	TRBJ1-1	.	ASSYSTVNTEAF
TRBV5-4	TRBJ2-1	.	ASSLGTSKF
TRBV9	TRBJ2-2	once	ASSVTTSGKTGELF
TRBV5-1	TRBJ2-2	.	ASSSQGSVGAGELF
TRBV27	TRBJ1-2	.	ASRNSGTEKGYT
TRBV5-6	TRBJ2-1	.	ASRPGLAGGPGSEEQF
TRBV4-1	TRBJ2-2	few	ASSQGRASKTGELF
TRBV7-9	TRBJ2-3	.	ASSLVSFLAAGTDTQY
TRBV5-1	TRBJ1-4	.	ASSVGQGAWKLF
TRBV30	TRBJ1-1	.	ASRGPTEAF
TRBV21-1	TRBJ2-7	once	ASSPRTGATYEQY
TRBV11-2	TRBJ2-3	.	ASSLLRDTQY
TRBV10-3	TRBJ2-7	.	AISEKFSSYEQY
TRBV19	TRBJ1-2	.	ASSIDRGSGYT
TRBV10-3	TRBJ1-3	.	AISESAEPGNTIY